Below are 5 T cell receptor beta chains sequenced from a single sample in a study of OX40 agonist ivuxolimab in advanced cancers. Generated by immunoSEQ multiplex PCR, the TCRdb table keeps only in-frame clones and is missing some. The sample records approximately 17,000 clones, 75% to 90% being singletons. The specimen comprised CD4+ or CD8+ T cells sorted from blood, sampled in a trial of the OX40 agonist ivuxolimab. The receptors come from an adult with an advanced solid tumor such as melanoma, head and neck, liver or kidney cancer.

V is TRBV7-2 and J is TRBJ2-7; D is undetermined. V lost 1 base, J lost 3 bases, and 10 bases lay in between. This CDR3 contains 14 residues. The germline CDR1 and CDR2 sequences are SGHTA and FQGNSA. This chain's CDR3 is CASSLDAGYYEQYF. The DNA for the CDR3 is TGTGCCAGCAGCTTAGACGCCGGATACTACGAGCAGTACTTC.

This clone was seen just once. The genes are TRBV19 and TRBJ2-1; TRBD2 matches at 7 bases. Trimming at V came to 0 bases and at J to 9 bases, leaving 8 bases not matched to a gene. CDR1 LNHDA and CDR2 SQIVND come from the germline V gene (reference sequence). The CDR3 loop spans 15 amino acids. The CDR3 DNA follows: TGTGCCAGTAGTATAGATCTCCTAGCGGCAGGTGAGCAGTTCTTC. As protein: CASSIDLLAAGEQFF.

J is TRBJ2-7 and V is TRBV28; 11 bases agree with TRBD1. Trimming took 3 bases from V and 6 from J; bases not matched to a gene: 7. CDR1 MDHEN and CDR2 SYDVKM come from the germline V gene. The CDR3 runs to 15 residues. The CDR3 DNA is TGTGCCAGCAGTTTCTTCGGGGGACAGGGGGGCGAGCAGTACTTC. Translation: CASSFFGGQGGEQYF.

This chain uses TRBV6-1 with TRBJ1-1, with 9 nucleotides matching TRBD1. Germline V lookup: CDR1 MNHNS, CDR2 SASEGT. The CDR3 runs 15 residues. Germline trimming cut 0 bases from V and 5 bases from J; bases unmatched to any gene: 4. This CDR3 reads CASSEAWTGVTEAFF. CDR3 bases: TGTGCCAGCAGTGAAGCCTGGACAGGGGTGACTGAAGCTTTCTTT.

CDR3 amino acids: CASSRRGFGLSVRETQYF. The CDR3 DNA reads TGTGCCAGCAGCCGCCGTGGATTCGGACTAAGCGTCCGAGAGACCCAGTACTTC. V gene TRBV7-6 combines with J gene TRBJ2-5, with D perhaps TRBD2 (6 bases). This CDR3 spans 18 amino acids. Trimming stripped 5 bases from V and 4 bases from J, with 26 bases between. CDR1 is SGHVS, CDR2 FNYEAQ, per germline.